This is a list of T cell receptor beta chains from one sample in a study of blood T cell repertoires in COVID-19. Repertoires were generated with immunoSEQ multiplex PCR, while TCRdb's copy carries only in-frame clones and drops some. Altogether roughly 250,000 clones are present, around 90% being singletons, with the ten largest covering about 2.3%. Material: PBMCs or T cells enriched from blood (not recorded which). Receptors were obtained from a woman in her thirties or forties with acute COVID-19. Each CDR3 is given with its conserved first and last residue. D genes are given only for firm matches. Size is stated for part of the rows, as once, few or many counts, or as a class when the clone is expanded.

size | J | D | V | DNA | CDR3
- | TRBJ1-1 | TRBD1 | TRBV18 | TGTGCCAGCTCACCACCAGGAGGGGGCCAAGGCGCTTTCTTT | CASSPPGGGQGAFF
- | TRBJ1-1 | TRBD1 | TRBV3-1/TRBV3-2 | TGTGCCAGCAGCGATAAGTCGACAGGGAGGTCCGAAGCTTTCTTT | CASSDKSTGRSEAFF
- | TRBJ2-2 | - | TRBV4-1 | TGCGCCAGCAGCCAAGCTCTTGGGCCCGGGGAGCTGTTTTTT | CASSQALGPGELFF
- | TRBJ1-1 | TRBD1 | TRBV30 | TGTGCCTGGAGTGCCGGGACAGGGGGCACTGAAGCTTTCTTT | CAWSAGTGGTEAFF
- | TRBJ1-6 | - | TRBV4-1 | TGCGCCAGCAGCCAAGTCCCCCTATTGTCGAGCTGGAATTCACCCCTCCACTTT | CASSQVPLLSSWNSPLHF
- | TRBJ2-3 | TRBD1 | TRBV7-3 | TGTGCCAGCAGCCCCATCGGTTGGAGACAGGGGGCCATAGATACGCAGTATTTT | CASSPIGWRQGAIDTQYF
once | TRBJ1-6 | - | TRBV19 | TGTGCCAGTAGTAGCGGCGCCCGAGGTTCGGGGAATTCACCCCTCCACTTT | CASSSGARGSGNSPLHF
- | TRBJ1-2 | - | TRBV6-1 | TGTGCCAGCAGTGAAGGAACAGGGCGGATCTACACCTTC | CASSEGTGRIYTF
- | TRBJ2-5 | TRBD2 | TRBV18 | TGTGCCAGCTCACCCCCGGGACTAGCGGGAGGCAAAGAGACCCAGTACTTC | CASSPPGLAGGKETQYF
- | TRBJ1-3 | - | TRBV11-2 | TGTGCCAGCAGCTACGGACAGAGACTCTCTGGAAACACCATATATTTT | CASSYGQRLSGNTIYF
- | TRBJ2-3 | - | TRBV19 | TGTGCCAGTAGTATAGTCGCGAAAGCTAGCACAGATACGCAGTATTTT | CASSIVAKASTDTQYF
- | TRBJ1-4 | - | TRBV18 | TGTGCCAGCTCGACAGGCCATAATGAAAAACTGTTTTTT | CASSTGHNEKLFF
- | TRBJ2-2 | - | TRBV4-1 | TGCGCCAGCAGCCAAGCTAGTAGATTCACCGGGGAGCTGTTTTTT | CASSQASRFTGELFF
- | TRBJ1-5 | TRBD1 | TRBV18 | TGTGCCAGCTCGGATTACGGGACAGCTAATCAGCCCCAGCATTTT | CASSDYGTANQPQHF
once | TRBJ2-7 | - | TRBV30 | TGTGCCTGGAGTTCGGTGGTTTACGAGCAGTACTTC | CAWSSVVYEQYF
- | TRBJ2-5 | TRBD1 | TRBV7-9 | TGTGCCAGCAGCTTTCAGGACAGGGGAGGTCGGGAGACCCAGTACTTC | CASSFQDRGGRETQYF
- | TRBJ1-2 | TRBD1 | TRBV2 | TGTGCCAGCAGTGAGGGACAGGGGCGATCTAACTATGGCTACACCTTC | CASSEGQGRSNYGYTF
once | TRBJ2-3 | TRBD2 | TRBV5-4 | TGTGCCAGCAGCTTGTACCCGCGGGGGAATTTAAAGGCAGACACAGATACGCAGTATTTT | CASSLYPRGNLKADTDTQYF
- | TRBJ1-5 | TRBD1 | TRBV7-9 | TGTGCCAGCAGCACCGGGACAGGGGGACGCAATCAGCCCCAGCATTTT | CASSTGTGGRNQPQHF
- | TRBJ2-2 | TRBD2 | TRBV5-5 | TGTGCCAGCAGCTTGGCTAGCGGGGGAGGCGGGGAGCTGTTTTTT | CASSLASGGGGELFF
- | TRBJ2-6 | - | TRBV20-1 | TGCAGTGCTAGTGCAGGGTTAGGTTCTGGGGCCAACGTCCTGACTTTC | CSASAGLGSGANVLTF
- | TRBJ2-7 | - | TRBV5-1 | TGCGCCAGCAGCAACATCCCCTACGAGCAGTACTTC | CASSNIPYEQYF
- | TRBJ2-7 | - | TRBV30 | TGTGCCTGGAGTGCGGACTTCAACACCTACGAGCAGTACTTC | CAWSADFNTYEQYF
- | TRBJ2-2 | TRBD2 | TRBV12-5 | TGTGCTAGTGGTCTCCACCTCCTAGCGGGGTCGAACACCGGGGAGCTGTTTTTT | CASGLHLLAGSNTGELFF
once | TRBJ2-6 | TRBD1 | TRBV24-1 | TGTGCCACCAGGCCCCGGGACAGGGGGCGCGGTTACTCTGGGGCCAACGTCCTGACTTTC | CATRPRDRGRGYSGANVLTF
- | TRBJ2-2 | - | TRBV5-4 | TGTGCCAGCAGCCCTGGTGAGAGGAACACCGGGGAGCTGTTTTTT | CASSPGERNTGELFF
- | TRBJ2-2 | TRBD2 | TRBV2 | TGTGCCAGCAGTGGTCTAGCGGGAGTCCCCGGGGAGCTGTTTTTT | CASSGLAGVPGELFF
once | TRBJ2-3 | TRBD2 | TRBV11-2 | TGTGCCAGCAGCTTGGGAGGGAGGTCGGGCGATACGCAGTATTTT | CASSLGGRSGDTQYF
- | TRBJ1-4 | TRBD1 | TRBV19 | TGTGCCAGTAGTGTGAGACAGGGCGCCACTGAAAAACTGTTTTTT | CASSVRQGATEKLFF
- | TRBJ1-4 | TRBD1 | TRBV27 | TGTGCCAGCAGTTCGGCTCTGTGGACAGGGTCTAATGAAAAACTGTTTTTT | CASSSALWTGSNEKLFF
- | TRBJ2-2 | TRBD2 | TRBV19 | TGTGCCAGTACCGACGCGGGGGGCCGCACCGGGGAGCTGTTTTTT | CASTDAGGRTGELFF
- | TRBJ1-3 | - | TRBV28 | TGTGCCAGCAGTTTGGGGACTCCGAACACCATATATTTT | CASSLGTPNTIYF
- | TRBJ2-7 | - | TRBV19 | TGTGCCAGTAGGTACAGAACAGGGTCACGCAACGAGCAGTACTTC | CASRYRTGSRNEQYF
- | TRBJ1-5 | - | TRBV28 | TGTGCCAGCACCCGATCCGGGGGGGCGGGCAATCAGCCCCAGCATTTT | CASTRSGGAGNQPQHF